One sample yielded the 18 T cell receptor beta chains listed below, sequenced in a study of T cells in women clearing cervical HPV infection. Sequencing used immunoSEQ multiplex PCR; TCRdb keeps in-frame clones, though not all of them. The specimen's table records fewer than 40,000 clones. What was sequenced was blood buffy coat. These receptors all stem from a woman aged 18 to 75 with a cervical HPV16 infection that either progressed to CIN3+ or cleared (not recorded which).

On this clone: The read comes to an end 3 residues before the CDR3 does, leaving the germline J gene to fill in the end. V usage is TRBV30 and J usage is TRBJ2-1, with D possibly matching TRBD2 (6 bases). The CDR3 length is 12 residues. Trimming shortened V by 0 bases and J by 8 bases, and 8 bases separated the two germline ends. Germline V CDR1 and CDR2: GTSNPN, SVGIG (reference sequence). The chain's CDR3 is CAWSVWGDEQFF. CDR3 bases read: TGTGCCTGGAGTGTATGGGGGGATGAG.

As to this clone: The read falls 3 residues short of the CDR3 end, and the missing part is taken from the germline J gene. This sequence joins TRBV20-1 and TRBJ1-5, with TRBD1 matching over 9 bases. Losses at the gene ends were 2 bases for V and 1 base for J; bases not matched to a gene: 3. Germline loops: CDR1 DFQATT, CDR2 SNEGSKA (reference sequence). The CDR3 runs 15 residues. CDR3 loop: CSARPGQGSNQPQHF. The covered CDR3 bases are TGCAGTGCTAGACCAGGACAGGGGAGCAATCAGCCC.

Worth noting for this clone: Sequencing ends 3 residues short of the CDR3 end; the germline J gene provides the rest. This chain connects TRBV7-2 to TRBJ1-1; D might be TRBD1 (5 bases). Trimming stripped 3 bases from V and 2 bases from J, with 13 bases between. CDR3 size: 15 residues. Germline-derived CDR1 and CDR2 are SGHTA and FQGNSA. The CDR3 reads CASSFYRRINTEAFF. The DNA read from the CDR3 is TGTGCCAGCAGCTTTTACAGGCGGATAAACACTGAA. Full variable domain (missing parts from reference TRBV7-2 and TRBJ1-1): GAGVSQSPSNKVTEKGKDVELRCDPISGHTALYWYRQSLGQGLEFLIYFQGNSAPDKSGLPSDRFSAERTGGSVSTLTIQRTQQEDSAVYLCASSFYRRINTEAFFGQGTRLTVV.

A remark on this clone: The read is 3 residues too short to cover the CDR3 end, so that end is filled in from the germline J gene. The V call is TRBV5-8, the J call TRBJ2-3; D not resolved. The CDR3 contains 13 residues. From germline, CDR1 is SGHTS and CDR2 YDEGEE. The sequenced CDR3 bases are TGTGCCAGCAGCCCCCAGTTTGGTGAGACG. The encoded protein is CASSPQFGET. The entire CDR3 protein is CASSPQFGETQYF.

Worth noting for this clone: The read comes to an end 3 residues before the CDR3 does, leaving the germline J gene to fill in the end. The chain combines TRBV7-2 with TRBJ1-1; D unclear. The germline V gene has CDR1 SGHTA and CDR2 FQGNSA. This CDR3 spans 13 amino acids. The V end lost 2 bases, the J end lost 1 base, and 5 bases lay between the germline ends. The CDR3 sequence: CASSLTGNTEAFF. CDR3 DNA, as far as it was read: TGTGCCAGCAGCTTAACGGGGAACACTGAA.

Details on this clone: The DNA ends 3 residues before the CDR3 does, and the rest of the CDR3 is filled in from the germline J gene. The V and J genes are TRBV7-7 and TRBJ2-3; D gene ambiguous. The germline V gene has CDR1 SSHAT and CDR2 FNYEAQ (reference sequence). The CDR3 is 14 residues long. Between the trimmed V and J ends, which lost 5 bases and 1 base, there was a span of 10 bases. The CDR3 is CASSLLKRTDTQYF. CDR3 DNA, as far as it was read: TGTGCCAGCAGCCTACTTAAACGCACAGATACG.

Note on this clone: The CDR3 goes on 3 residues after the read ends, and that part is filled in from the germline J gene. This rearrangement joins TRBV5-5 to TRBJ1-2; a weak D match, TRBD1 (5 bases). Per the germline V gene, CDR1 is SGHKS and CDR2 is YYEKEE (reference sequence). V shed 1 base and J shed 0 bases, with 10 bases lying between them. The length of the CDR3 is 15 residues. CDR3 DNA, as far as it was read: TGTGCCAGCAGCTTGAGGGGAGCCACTAACTATGGC. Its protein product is CASSLRGATNYG. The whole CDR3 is CASSLRGATNYGYTF.

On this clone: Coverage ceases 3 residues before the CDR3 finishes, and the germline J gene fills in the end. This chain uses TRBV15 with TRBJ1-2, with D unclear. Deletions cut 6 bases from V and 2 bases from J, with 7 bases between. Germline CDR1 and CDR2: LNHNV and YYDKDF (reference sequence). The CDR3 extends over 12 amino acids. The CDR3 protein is CATRRPNYGYTF. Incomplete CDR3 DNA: TGTGCCACCAGGAGACCGAACTATGGC. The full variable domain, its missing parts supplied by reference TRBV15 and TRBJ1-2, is DAMVIQNPRYQVTQFGKPVTLSCSQTLNHNVMYWYQQKSSQAPKLLFHYYDKDFNNEADTPDNFQSRRPNTSFCFLDIRSPGLGDTAMYLCATRRPNYGYTFGSGTRLTVV.

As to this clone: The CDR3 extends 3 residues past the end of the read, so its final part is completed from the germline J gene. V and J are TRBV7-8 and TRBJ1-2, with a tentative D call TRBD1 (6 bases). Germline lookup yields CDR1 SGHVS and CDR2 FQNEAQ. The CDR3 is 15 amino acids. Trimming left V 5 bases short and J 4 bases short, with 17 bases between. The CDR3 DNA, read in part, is TGTGCCAGCAGCCTCGTAGGGGGGGGCATCTATGGC. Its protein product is CASSLVGGGIYG. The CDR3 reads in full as CASSLVGGGIYGYTF.

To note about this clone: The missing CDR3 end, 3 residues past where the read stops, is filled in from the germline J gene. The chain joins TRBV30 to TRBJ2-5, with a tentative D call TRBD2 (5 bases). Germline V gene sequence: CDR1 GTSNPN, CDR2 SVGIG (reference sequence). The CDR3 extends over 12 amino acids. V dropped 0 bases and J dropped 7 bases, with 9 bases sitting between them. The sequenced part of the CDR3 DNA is TGTGCCTGGAGTGTATACAGCGGGACC. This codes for CAWSVYSGT. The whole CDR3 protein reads CAWSVYSGTQYF.

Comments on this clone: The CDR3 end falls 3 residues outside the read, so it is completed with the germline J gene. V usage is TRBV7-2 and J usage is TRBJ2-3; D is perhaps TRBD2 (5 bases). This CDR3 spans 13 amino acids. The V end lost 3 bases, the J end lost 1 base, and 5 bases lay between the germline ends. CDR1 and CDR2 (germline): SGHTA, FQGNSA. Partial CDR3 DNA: TGTGCCAGCAGCTTCGGGGGCACAGATACG. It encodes CASSFGGTDT. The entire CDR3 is CASSFGGTDTQYF.

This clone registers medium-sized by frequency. CDR3 DNA, as far as it was read: TGCAGTGCTAGTATCCTACCCGGGGCAGATACG. This sequence encodes CSASILPGADT. The entire CDR3 sequence reads CSASILPGADTQYF. The genes are TRBV20-1 and TRBJ2-3, with a weak D call TRBD2 (5 bases). The read stops 3 residues short of the end of the CDR3; the missing end is completed from the germline J gene. The CDR3 is made up of 14 amino acids. The V end lost 3 bases, the J end lost 4 bases, and 14 bases lay between the germline ends. The germline V gene encodes CDR1 DFQATT and CDR2 SNEGSKA (reference sequence).

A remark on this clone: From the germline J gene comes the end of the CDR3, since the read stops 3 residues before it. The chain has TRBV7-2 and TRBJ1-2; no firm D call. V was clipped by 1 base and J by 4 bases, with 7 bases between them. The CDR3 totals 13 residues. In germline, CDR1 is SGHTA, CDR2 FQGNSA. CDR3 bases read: TGTGCCAGCAGCTTAGAGGCCGCCTATGGC. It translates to CASSLEAAYG. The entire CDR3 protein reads CASSLEAAYGYTF.

This CDR3 reads CASPYDSSGNTIYF. The CDR3 DNA, read in part, is TGTGCCAGCCCATACGACAGCTCTGGAAACACC. The chain recombines TRBV18 with TRBJ1-3; D may be TRBD1 (5 bases). Read sequence stops 3 residues before the CDR3 end, and the germline J gene provides the missing end. The CDR3 totals 14 residues. The V gene's germline CDR1 is KGHSH and CDR2 LQKENI. Trimming removed 8 bases at V and 0 bases at J, with 11 bases between. The variable domain in full, with the rest retrieved from reference TRBV18 and TRBJ1-3, is NAGVMQNPRHLVRRRGQEARLRCSPMKGHSHVYWYRQLPEEGLKFMVYLQKENIIDESGMPKERFSAEFPKEGPSILRIQQVVRGDSAAYFCASPYDSSGNTIYFGEGSWLTVV.

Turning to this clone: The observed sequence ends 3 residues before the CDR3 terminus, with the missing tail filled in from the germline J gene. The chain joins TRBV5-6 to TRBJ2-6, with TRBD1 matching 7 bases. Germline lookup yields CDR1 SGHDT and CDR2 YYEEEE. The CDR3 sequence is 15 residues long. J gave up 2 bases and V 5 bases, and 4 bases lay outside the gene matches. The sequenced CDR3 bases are TGTGCCAGCAGTCTGCAGGGGGCTGGGGCCAACGTC. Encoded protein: CASSLQGAGANV. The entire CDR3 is CASSLQGAGANVLTF.

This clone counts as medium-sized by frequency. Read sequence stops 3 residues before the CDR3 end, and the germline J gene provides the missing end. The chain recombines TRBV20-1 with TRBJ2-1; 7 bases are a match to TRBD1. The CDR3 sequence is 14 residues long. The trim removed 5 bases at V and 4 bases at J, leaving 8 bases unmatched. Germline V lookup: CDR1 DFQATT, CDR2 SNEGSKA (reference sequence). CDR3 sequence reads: CSAWTGLGYNEQFF. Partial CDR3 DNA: TGCAGTGCTTGGACAGGCTTAGGATACAATGAG.

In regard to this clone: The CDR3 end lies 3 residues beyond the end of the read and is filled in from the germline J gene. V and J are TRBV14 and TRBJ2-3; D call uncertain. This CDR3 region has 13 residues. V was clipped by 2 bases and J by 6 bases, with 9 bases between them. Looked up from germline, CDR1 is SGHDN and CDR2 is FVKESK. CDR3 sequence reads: CASSQNSMDTQYF. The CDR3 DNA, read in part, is TGTGCCAGCAGCCAAAATAGCATGGATACG.

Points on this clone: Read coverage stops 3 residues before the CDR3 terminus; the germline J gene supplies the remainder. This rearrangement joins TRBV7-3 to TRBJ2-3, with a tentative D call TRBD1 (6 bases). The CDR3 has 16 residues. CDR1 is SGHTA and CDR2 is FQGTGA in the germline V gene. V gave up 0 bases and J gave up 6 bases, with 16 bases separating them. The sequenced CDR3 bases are TGTGCCAGCAGCTTAACGATCCCACAGGGCTCCGATACG. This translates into CASSLTIPQGSDT. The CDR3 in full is CASSLTIPQGSDTQYF.